Listed below are T cell receptor beta chains from one sample, sequenced in a study of control samples from healthy donors and cancer patients. The table came from immunoSEQ multiplex PCR; TCRdb's copy has only in-frame clones and leaves some out. The sample yields 95,000 to 130,000 clones, over 85% seen once. The specimen sequenced was blood. These receptors came from a man younger than 45 in good health. Both conserved end residues are part of each CDR3.

v_call: TRBV7-2; cdr3_length: 13; j_call: TRBJ1-2; cdr3_aa: CASSPTRQGHYTF
v_call: TRBV19; cdr3_length: 14; j_call: TRBJ2-3; cdr3_aa: CASTPGTLTDTQYF
v_call: TRBV7-2; cdr3_length: 14; j_call: TRBJ2-1; cdr3_aa: CASSPYPGGNEQFF
v_call: TRBV24-1; cdr3_length: 14; j_call: TRBJ2-1; cdr3_aa: CATSDPRLNNEQFF
v_call: TRBV9; cdr3_length: 14; j_call: TRBJ1-2; cdr3_aa: CASSGLDRTYGYTF
v_call: TRBV9; cdr3_length: 14; j_call: TRBJ1-2; cdr3_aa: CASTGGGAYYGYTF
v_call: TRBV6-6; cdr3_length: 13; j_call: TRBJ1-1; cdr3_aa: CASGKRQGTEAFF
v_call: TRBV28; cdr3_length: 16; j_call: TRBJ2-1; cdr3_aa: CASSLGLGVLNNEQFF
v_call: TRBV10-1; cdr3_length: 16; j_call: TRBJ1-6; cdr3_aa: CASSDSPGQGGSPLHF
v_call: TRBV11-2; cdr3_length: 14; j_call: TRBJ1-2; cdr3_aa: CASSLEDGFYGYTF
v_call: TRBV7-2; cdr3_length: 16; j_call: TRBJ2-3; cdr3_aa: CASSFSGTSSTDTQYF
v_call: TRBV5-1; cdr3_length: 14; j_call: TRBJ1-4; cdr3_aa: CASSPGQGGEKLFF
v_call: TRBV6-4; cdr3_length: 14; j_call: TRBJ2-3; cdr3_aa: CASSDGGATDTQYF
v_call: TRBV18; cdr3_length: 16; j_call: TRBJ1-1; cdr3_aa: CASSLTGTAGGTEAFF
v_call: TRBV5-1; cdr3_length: 16; j_call: TRBJ1-6; cdr3_aa: CASSLAGPSMGSPLHF
v_call: TRBV2; cdr3_length: 11; j_call: TRBJ1-1; cdr3_aa: CASSTGAEAFF
v_call: TRBV7-2; cdr3_length: 12; j_call: TRBJ1-5; cdr3_aa: CASSQGHQPQHF
v_call: TRBV11-3; cdr3_length: 12; j_call: TRBJ2-3; cdr3_aa: CASSLKGDTQYF
v_call: TRBV3-1/TRBV3-2; cdr3_length: 17; j_call: TRBJ2-3; cdr3_aa: CASSQTLAGASTDTQYF
v_call: TRBV3-1/TRBV3-2; cdr3_length: 12; j_call: TRBJ1-2; cdr3_aa: CASGGAGYGYTF
v_call: TRBV28; cdr3_length: 13; j_call: TRBJ1-1; cdr3_aa: CASSPSGQPEAFF
v_call: TRBV10-1; cdr3_length: 13; j_call: TRBJ1-1; cdr3_aa: CASSPGGGTEAFF
v_call: TRBV4-2; cdr3_length: 18; j_call: TRBJ2-1; cdr3_aa: CASSQVAGGLSSYNEQFF
v_call: TRBV9; cdr3_length: 14; j_call: TRBJ1-6; cdr3_aa: CASSVGQVTSPLHF
v_call: TRBV27; cdr3_length: 20; j_call: TRBJ2-3; cdr3_aa: CASSLSGPRSPIPSTDTQYF
v_call: TRBV5-6; cdr3_length: 16; j_call: TRBJ2-1; cdr3_aa: CASSLGLAGGRNEQFF
v_call: TRBV27; cdr3_length: 15; j_call: TRBJ1-2; cdr3_aa: CASTLLGQINYGYTF
v_call: TRBV27; cdr3_length: 15; j_call: TRBJ1-6; cdr3_aa: CASSPGGDPNSPLHF
v_call: TRBV2; cdr3_length: 13; j_call: TRBJ1-4; cdr3_aa: CASSPDTNEKLFF
v_call: TRBV30; cdr3_length: 13; j_call: TRBJ1-2; cdr3_aa: CAWTANFGEGYTF
v_call: TRBV27; cdr3_length: 14; j_call: TRBJ1-3; cdr3_aa: CASSSTDSGNTIYF
v_call: TRBV7-9; cdr3_length: 9; j_call: TRBJ1-1; cdr3_aa: CASSLWAFF
v_call: TRBV10-2; cdr3_length: 16; j_call: TRBJ1-5; cdr3_aa: CASIDPGPYSNQPQHF
v_call: TRBV15; cdr3_length: 17; j_call: TRBJ1-3; cdr3_aa: CATSRARQGVMGNTIYF
v_call: TRBV3-1/TRBV3-2; cdr3_length: 14; j_call: TRBJ1-1; cdr3_aa: CASSPLRGATEAFF
v_call: TRBV19; cdr3_length: 13; j_call: TRBJ1-6; cdr3_aa: CASLGQGNSPLHF
v_call: TRBV27; cdr3_length: 15; j_call: TRBJ2-1; cdr3_aa: CASSPDRGHYNEQFF
v_call: TRBV18; cdr3_length: 17; j_call: TRBJ2-7; cdr3_aa: CASSPPALAGRPLEQYF
v_call: TRBV30; cdr3_length: 13; j_call: TRBJ1-5; cdr3_aa: CAWSIDRNQPQHF
v_call: TRBV7-2; cdr3_length: 14; j_call: TRBJ2-3; cdr3_aa: CASSPRGSTDTQYF
v_call: TRBV7-2; cdr3_length: 13; j_call: TRBJ1-2; cdr3_aa: CASSPSIDYGYTF
v_call: TRBV6-5; cdr3_length: 13; j_call: TRBJ1-1; cdr3_aa: CATSLLLNTEAFF
v_call: TRBV19; cdr3_length: 15; j_call: TRBJ1-4; cdr3_aa: CASSSETGLNEKLFF
v_call: TRBV3-1/TRBV3-2; cdr3_length: 16; j_call: TRBJ1-1; cdr3_aa: CASSQGKGGANTEAFF
v_call: TRBV6-5; cdr3_length: 14; j_call: TRBJ1-2; cdr3_aa: CASSYVNTNYGYTF
v_call: TRBV7-6; cdr3_length: 13; j_call: TRBJ1-5; cdr3_aa: CASSDTGNQPQHF
v_call: TRBV6-5; cdr3_length: 15; j_call: TRBJ1-2; cdr3_aa: CASSYSEQGAYGYTF
v_call: TRBV6-5; cdr3_length: 14; j_call: TRBJ1-1; cdr3_aa: CASIPEFMNTEAFF
v_call: TRBV10-2; cdr3_length: 14; j_call: TRBJ1-1; cdr3_aa: CASRETGRDTEAFF
v_call: TRBV6-1; cdr3_length: 16; j_call: TRBJ2-3; cdr3_aa: CASSELLAGYTDTQYF
v_call: TRBV5-1; cdr3_length: 13; j_call: TRBJ2-7; cdr3_aa: CASRVAGRGEQYF
v_call: TRBV30; cdr3_length: 14; j_call: TRBJ1-2; cdr3_aa: CAWSVQGGDYGYTF
v_call: TRBV28; cdr3_length: 11; j_call: TRBJ2-3; cdr3_aa: CASSAENTQYF
v_call: TRBV6-4; cdr3_length: 12; j_call: TRBJ1-1; cdr3_aa: CASCRRNTEAFF
v_call: TRBV6-6; cdr3_length: 12; j_call: TRBJ1-1; cdr3_aa: CASFSVGTEAFF
v_call: TRBV9; cdr3_length: 15; j_call: TRBJ2-2; cdr3_aa: CASSVSPGDTGELFF
v_call: TRBV5-1; cdr3_length: 15; j_call: TRBJ2-2; cdr3_aa: CASSPVAAGGGELFF
v_call: TRBV10-3; cdr3_length: 14; j_call: TRBJ2-5; cdr3_aa: CAIRGQGYQETQYF